These 10 T cell receptor beta chains originate from one sample sequenced in a study of T cells after yellow fever vaccination. TCRdb used MiXCR to reprocess the 5' RACE reads, holding one entry per CDR3 protein. The top ten hold approximately 0.67% of the sample, which has 150,000 or so distinct CDR3 sequences, about 7% seen once. This material consisted of CD4+ T cells sorted from PBMCs, taken 10 days after the yellow fever booster vaccination. All receptors come from a man aged 30 to 39 who received the YFV17D yellow fever vaccine.

This clonotype occurred a few times. V and J are TRBV20-1 and TRBJ2-2, with a weak D call TRBD2 (5 bases). CDR1 is DFQATT and CDR2 is SNEGSKA in the germline V gene (reference sequence). CDR3 length equals 15 residues. Trimming took off 0 bases at V and 6 bases at J, with 14 bases between the two ends. The CDR3 loop reads CSARDFGGRAGELFF. The CDR3 bases are TGCAGTGCTAGAGATTTCGGAGGCCGCGCCGGGGAGCTGTTTTTT.

This clonotype was detected ten times or more. This chain joins TRBV12-3 or TRBV12-4 and TRBJ2-1; 8 positions match TRBD2. V was clipped by 5 bases and J by 6 bases; unmatched bases: 9. The CDR3 is 15 residues long. The CDR3 DNA reads TGTGCCAGCAGTCCAACTAGCGGAGCCGCCAATGAGCAGTTCTTC. It specifies CASSPTSGAANEQFF.

This clonotype was seen a handful of times. This chain links TRBV5-1 with TRBJ2-1; possible D gene TRBD1, 5 bases. Trimming stripped 2 bases from V and 8 bases from J, with 11 bases between. CDR1 is SGHRS and CDR2 is YFSETQ in the germline V gene. CDR3 length: 13 amino acids. The CDR3 DNA reads TGCGCCAGCAGCTTTTCAGGGCCGGATGAGCAGTTCTTC. It codes for CASSFSGPDEQFF.

This clonotype turned up a few times. The chain carries TRBV20-1 and TRBJ1-5; TRBD1 agrees at 8 bases. From germline, CDR1 is DFQATT and CDR2 SNEGSKA (reference sequence). CDR3 length: 13 residues. Losses at the gene ends were 4 bases for V and 7 bases for J; bases not matched to a gene: 6. CDR3 DNA sequence: TGCAGTGCTACAGGACAGGGCGGGCAGCCCCAGCATTTT. It encodes CSATGQGGQPQHF.

This clonotype was seen ten or more times. The genes are TRBV20-1 and TRBJ2-3; D gene uncertain. Germline V gene data show CDR1 as DFQATT and CDR2 as SNEGSKA (reference sequence). The CDR3 extends over 13 amino acids. Trimming removed 1 base at V and 2 bases at J, with 7 bases between. This CDR3 is CSARVYHTDTQYF. In nucleotides, the CDR3 is TGCAGTGCTAGAGTTTACCACACAGATACGCAGTATTTT.

This chain uses TRBV5-4 with TRBJ2-3; D might be TRBD2 (5 bases). Trimming pared 2 bases from V and 5 bases from J, leaving 15 bases between. CDR1 and CDR2 (germline): SGHNT, YYREEE (reference sequence). The length of the CDR3 is 15 residues. The CDR3 sequence: CASSFSGGSRDTQYF. As DNA, the CDR3 is TGTGCCAGCAGCTTTAGTGGTGGGAGTCGAGATACGCAGTATTTT.

This clonotype appeared many times. The chain couples TRBV5-1 to TRBJ2-1; D remains unclear. Trimming left V 0 bases short and J 14 bases short, with 9 bases between. The germline V gene encodes CDR1 SGHRS and CDR2 YFSETQ. This CDR3 has 11 amino acids. Written as DNA, the CDR3 is TGCGCCAGCAGCTTGGGTCCCGAGAAGTTCTTC. Translation gives CASSLGPEKFF.

This clonotype was seen repeatedly, ten times or more. The V gene is TRBV6-2 or TRBV6-3, the J gene TRBJ1-6; no clear D gene. Deletions cut 6 bases from V and 5 bases from J, with 11 bases between. Germline assignment: CDR1 MNHEY and CDR2 SVGEGT. The CDR3 is 14 residues long. The CDR3 region is CASRIVRNNSPLHF. In DNA, the CDR3 is TGTGCCAGCAGAATTGTAAGAAATAATTCACCCCTCCACTTT.

The sample holds a few counts of this clonotype. J is TRBJ2-1 and V is TRBV6-2 or TRBV6-3; 9 bases agree with TRBD1. The CDR3 consists of 16 residues. V was clipped by 2 bases and J by 4 bases; unmatched bases: 6. Germline CDR1 reads MNHEY; CDR2 reads SVGEGT. The CDR3 loop reads CASSYTTGGIYNEQFF. The CDR3 DNA reads TGTGCCAGCAGTTACACTACAGGGGGCATTTACAATGAGCAGTTCTTC.

The chain has TRBV29-1 and TRBJ2-7, with 8 bases lining up with TRBD1. Germline V CDR1 and CDR2: SQVTM, ANQGSEA. This CDR3 comprises 14 residues. The trim removed 5 bases at V and 1 base at J, leaving 7 bases unmatched. This chain's CDR3 is CSVRETGVSYEQYF. CDR3 sequence (DNA): TGCAGCGTTCGTGAGACAGGGGTATCCTACGAGCAGTACTTC.